A selection of T cell receptor beta chains follows, all from one sample in a study of T cell changes during pregnancy in multiple sclerosis. Produced via immunoSEQ multiplex PCR; TCRdb's table is partial and in-frame only. Of 70,000 to 95,000 clones in the sample, around 94% were seen once. This specimen was peripheral blood, taken in the second trimester of pregnancy. The receptors come from a female donor in good health, enrolled as a control in a pregnancy study. CDR3s leave out the opening cysteine and the closing phenylalanine or tryptophan. The D gene is left open where the match is weak.

j_call d_call cdr3_length v_call cdr3_aa
TRBJ2-5 TRBD1 13 TRBV5-5 ASSSPDRGGETQY
TRBJ2-7 - 14 TRBV11-1 ASSLARGHLLGEQY
TRBJ1-5 - 11 TRBV7-3 ASSPTPNQPQH
TRBJ2-7 TRBD1 13 TRBV18 ASSSGTGRSYEQY
TRBJ2-2 TRBD2 14 TRBV2 ASSPSGGASTGELF
TRBJ1-5 - 11 TRBV7-2 ASSPQSNQPQH
TRBJ2-7 - 12 TRBV18 ASSQGRTTYEQY
TRBJ1-2 TRBD1 12 TRBV11-2 ASSLDPTGQGYT
TRBJ1-4 - 14 TRBV4-2 ASSQALGQDWEKLF
TRBJ2-3 TRBD2 13 TRBV10-3 ATSPGLANTDTQY
TRBJ1-2 - 13 TRBV6-1 ASTWTALLNYGYT
TRBJ2-7 - 10 TRBV6-6 ASSYSRREQY
TRBJ1-1 TRBD1 13 TRBV5-4 ASSNRDRGGTEAF
TRBJ1-5 - 12 TRBV18 ASSQQGGDQPQH
TRBJ1-5 TRBD1 13 TRBV2 ASSVRQGSNQPQH
TRBJ1-2 TRBD1 17 TRBV27 ASSPNPRDRGGLDYGYT
TRBJ1-1 - 10 TRBV7-2 ASSPAYGGAF